The 4 T cell receptor beta chains given below trace back to one sample, sequenced in a study of cytomegalovirus exposure and HLA in healthy donors. A multiplex PCR was run with 60 Vbeta primers and 13 Jbeta primers. This table comes from immunoSEQ multiplex PCR, and its TCRdb copy is limited to in-frame clones, with some not included. The table includes about 190,000 clones, 75% to 90% detected once. Sequencing used PBMCs. The receptors come from a boy between 2 and 10 years old in good health and CMV-seronegative.

The V gene is TRBV28, the J gene TRBJ2-7; tentatively, D is TRBD1 (6 bases). This CDR3 contains 16 residues. V was shortened by 2 bases and J by 4 bases, with 18 bases between the two germline ends. CDR1 and CDR2 (germline): MDHEN, SYDVKM. The CDR3 nucleotides read TGTGCCAGCAGTTTAGCCTTAACAGGGTTGGCGTACGAGCAGTACTTC. This codes for CASSLALTGLAYEQYF.

J is TRBJ2-5 and V is TRBV6-6; D unclear. Deletions cut 6 bases from V and 4 bases from J, with 6 bases between. CDR3 length equals 11 residues. The germline CDR1 and CDR2 sequences are MNHNY and SVGAGI (reference sequence). CDR3 bases: TGTGCCAGCAGATCGTCAGAGACCCAGTACTTC. This sequence encodes CASRSSETQYF.

The chain couples TRBV11-2 to TRBJ2-1, with a tentative D call TRBD1 (5 bases). The V and J ends lost 1 base and 6 bases respectively, with 16 bases between them. The CDR3 covers 16 residues. CDR1 is SGHAT and CDR2 is FQNNGV in the germline V gene. The CDR3 DNA reads as TGTGCCAGCAGCTTAGCGCCCCAGGGCTCCACCAATGAGCAGTTCTTC. Translated: CASSLAPQGSTNEQFF.

The chain recombines TRBV28 with TRBJ2-1, with a possible D match to TRBD2 (6 bases). V was shortened by 3 bases and J by 4 bases, with 10 bases between the two germline ends. The V gene's germline CDR1 is MDHEN and CDR2 SYDVKM. The CDR3 extends over 14 amino acids. The CDR3 reads CASSFRDSYNEQFF. The CDR3, as DNA: TGTGCCAGCAGTTTTAGGGACTCTTACAATGAGCAGTTCTTC.